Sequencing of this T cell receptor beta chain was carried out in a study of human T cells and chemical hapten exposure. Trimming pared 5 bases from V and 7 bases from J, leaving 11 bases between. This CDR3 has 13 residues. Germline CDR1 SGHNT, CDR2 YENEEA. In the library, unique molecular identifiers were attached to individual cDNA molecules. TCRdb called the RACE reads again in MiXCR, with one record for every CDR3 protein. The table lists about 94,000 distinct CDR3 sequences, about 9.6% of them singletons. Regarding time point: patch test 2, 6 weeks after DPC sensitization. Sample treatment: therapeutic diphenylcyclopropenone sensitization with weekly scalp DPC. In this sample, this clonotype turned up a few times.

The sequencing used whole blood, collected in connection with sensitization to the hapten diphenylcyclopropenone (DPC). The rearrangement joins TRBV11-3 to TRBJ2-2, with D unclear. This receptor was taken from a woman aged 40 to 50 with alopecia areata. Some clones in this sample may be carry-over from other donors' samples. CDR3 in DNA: TGTGCCAGCAGCCAGGACCCGGACGGGGAGCTGTTTTTT. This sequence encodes CASSQDPDGELFF. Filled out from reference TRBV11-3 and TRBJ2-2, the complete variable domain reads EAGVVQSPRYKIIEKKQPVAFWCNPISGHNTLYWYLQNLGQGPELLIRYENEEAVDDSQLPKDRFSAERLKGVDSTLKIQPAELGDSAVYLCASSQDPDGELFFGEGSRLTVL.